The T cell receptor beta chain under discussion was sequenced for a study of OX40 agonist ivuxolimab in advanced cancers. A note on this clone: As yet, its antigen is unknown.

Only in-frame clones appear in the TCRdb table, and some are missing; sequencing was by immunoSEQ multiplex PCR. The sample has 80,000 to 100,000 clones, approximately 93% seen once. Exclusion of a patient followed from autoimmune disease history or systemic immunosuppression. Study-wide findings and caveats: The average count of expanded clones was higher among CD8+ T cells than among CD4+. Certain nonresponders likewise exhibited a low normalized T-cell clonal expansion.

CDR1 and CDR2 from the germline V gene are SGHRS and YFSETQ. V gave up 0 bases and J gave up 8 bases, with 13 bases separating them. CDR3 length: 14 amino acids. The sequenced sample was CD4+ or CD8+ T cells sorted from blood, obtained in a trial of the OX40 agonist ivuxolimab. The chain uses TRBV5-1 and TRBJ2-3; the D is unclear. The receptor's source is an adult with an advanced solid tumor such as melanoma, head and neck, liver or kidney cancer. CDR3 sequence (DNA): TGCGCCAGCAGCTTGGAAGGCTGGGAACGTACGCAGTATTTT. This sequence encodes CASSLEGWERTQYF.